This T cell receptor (beta chain) was sequenced during a study of OX40 agonist ivuxolimab in advanced cancers. Overall study: Patients got intravenous ivuxolimab at 0.01 to 10 mg/kg every 2 weeks. General study results and limits: Antigens targeted by the expanded peripheral T cells were not determined. In the 0.1 to 3.0 mg/kg range, CD4+ and CD8+ blood T cells had expanded clonally by week 6. Some patients who did not respond also had low normalized T-cell clonal expansion.

This CDR3 is built from 12 residues. V lost 4 bases and J 3 bases, leaving 6 bases between the germline ends. Germline V gene data show CDR1 as SNHLY and CDR2 as FYNNEI. For this clone: The antigen is undetermined.

Profiling relied on immunoSEQ multiplex PCR, and the TCRdb table lists in-frame clones only, not all of them. The sample yields some 13,000 clones, about 94% seen once. The specimen comprised CD4+ or CD8+ T cells sorted from blood, sampled in a trial of the OX40 agonist ivuxolimab. The receptor comes from an adult with an advanced solid tumor such as melanoma, head and neck, liver or kidney cancer. The chain is built from TRBV2 and TRBJ1-2, with D unclear. This CDR3 reads CASSGSDYGYTF. The CDR3 DNA sequence: TGTGCCAGCAGTGGGTCGGACTATGGCTACACCTTC.